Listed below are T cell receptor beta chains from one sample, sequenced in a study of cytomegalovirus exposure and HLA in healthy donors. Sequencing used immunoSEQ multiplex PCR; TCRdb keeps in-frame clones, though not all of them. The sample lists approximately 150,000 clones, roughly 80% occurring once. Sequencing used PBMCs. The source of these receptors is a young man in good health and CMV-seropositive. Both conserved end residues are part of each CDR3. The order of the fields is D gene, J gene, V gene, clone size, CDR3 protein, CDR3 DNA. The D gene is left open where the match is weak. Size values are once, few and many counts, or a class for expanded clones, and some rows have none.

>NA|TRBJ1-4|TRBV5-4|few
CASSHTAENEKLFF
TGTGCCAGCAGCCATACCGCCGAGAATGAAAAACTGTTTTTT
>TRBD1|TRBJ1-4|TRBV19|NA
CASLDRGRPNEKLFF
TGTGCCAGTTTGGACAGGGGGAGACCTAATGAAAAACTGTTTTTT
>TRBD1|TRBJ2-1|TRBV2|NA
CASRAGGSYNEQFF
TGTGCCAGCAGAGCAGGGGGCTCTTACAATGAGCAGTTCTTC
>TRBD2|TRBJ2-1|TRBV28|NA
CASSMKPSGSLFF
TGTGCCAGCAGTATGAAACCTAGCGGGAGTCTGTTCTTC
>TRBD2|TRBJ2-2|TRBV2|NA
CASHRHGLVTGELFF
TGTGCCAGTCACCGGCATGGACTAGTCACCGGGGAGCTGTTTTTT
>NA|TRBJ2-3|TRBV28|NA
CASRANLGTDTQYF
TGTGCCAGCAGAGCAAATTTAGGCACAGATACGCAGTATTTT
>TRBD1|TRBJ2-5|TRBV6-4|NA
CASRVGDRGEETQYF
TGTGCCAGCAGGGTGGGGGACAGGGGAGAAGAGACCCAGTACTTC
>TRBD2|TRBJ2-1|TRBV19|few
CASSKPGLAPYNEQFF
TGTGCCAGTAGCAAACCGGGACTAGCGCCTTACAATGAGCAGTTCTTC
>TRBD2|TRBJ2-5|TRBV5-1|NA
CASSLGLAGTQYF
TGCGCCAGCAGCCTCGGACTAGCCGGGACCCAGTACTTC
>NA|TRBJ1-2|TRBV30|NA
CAWRDRETNYGYPF
TGTGCCTGGAGAGACAGAGAAACTAACTATGGCTACCCCTTC
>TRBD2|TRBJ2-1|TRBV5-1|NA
CASSFVGLAVSGDEQFF
TGCGCCAGCAGTTTCGTAGGGCTAGCGGTCTCGGGGGATGAGCAGTTCTTC
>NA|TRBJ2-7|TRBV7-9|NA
CASSPLGTYEQYF
TGTGCCAGCAGTCCACTCGGGACCTACGAGCAGTACTTC